This T cell receptor beta chain was sequenced in a study of tumor and adjacent non-tumor tissue in lung cancer. Points on this clonotype: What it recognizes is unknown.

V lost 7 bases and J lost 6, with 11 bases in between. This CDR3 region has 12 residues. The study, taken as a whole, reports: Normal lung showed higher cumulative top 100 clone frequency than tumor.

Three rounds of nested PCR, following a modified ARM-PCR protocol, produced the TCRbeta library. One entry per CDR3 protein, called by TCRdb with MiXCR from the multiplex PCR reads. The table has about 98,000 distinct CDR3 sequences, 75% to 85% seen once. The template was RNA from unsorted bulk tissue. The normal lung tissue was taken more than 3 cm from the tumor edge. Material: distant non-tumor lung tissue. The receptor's source is a man aged 55 to 70 with small cell lung cancer. The V call is TRBV12-3 or TRBV12-4, the J call TRBJ2-3, with D possibly being TRBD2 (5 bases). The CDR3 protein is CASNFGVDTQYF. CDR3 nucleotides: TGTGCCAGCAATTTCGGGGTTGATACGCAGTATTTT.